The TCR beta chain described here comes from a study of pediatric ulcerative colitis. Germline V gene sequence: CDR1 SGHNT, CDR2 YENEEA. Trimming took off 4 bases at V and 6 bases at J, with 9 bases between the two ends. The CDR3 sequence is 12 residues long. The rectum was sampled with one to two pinch biopsies at colonoscopy. Study-wide results and limits: No controls had the two rectal clonotypes shared by ulcerative colitis patients. Ulcerative colitis patients shared more blood-rectal clones than controls.

On this clone: The target antigen is unknown.

This was a survey-level run. Sequenced by immunoSEQ multiplex PCR; TCRdb stores in-frame clones only, minus some. The repertoire holds 30,000 to 35,000 clones, with about 81% as singletons. Sample: gut tissue. The chain couples TRBV11-3 to TRBJ1-1; D is uncertain. The origin of this receptor is a boy between 10 and 17 years old with mild ulcerative colitis. DNA of the CDR3: TGTGCCAGCAGCTCCTCAGGAGCTGAAGCTTTCTTT. Translation gives CASSSSGAEAFF.